The 26 T cell receptor beta chains listed next were all sequenced from one sample in a study of blood T cells in healthy people across ages. A second PCR, run for roughly 6 to 11 cycles, used a sample-barcoded 5' primer plus a J-beta primer mix. TCRdb fed the 5' RACE reads into MiXCR, producing one record per CDR3 protein. This sample yields about 800,000 distinct CDR3 sequences, of which around a quarter are seen a single time; under 4.5% belongs to the top ten. These same data were also listed under a study on T cells of mothers and their children.

Sample: blood. The receptors come from a boy aged 5-17 years in good health.

Only a few counts were recorded for this clonotype. V and J are TRBV19 and TRBJ2-5; perhaps TRBD2 as D (6 bases). CDR1 is LNHDA and CDR2 is SQIVND in the germline V gene (reference sequence). V lost 5 bases, J lost 5 bases, and 15 bases lay in between. The CDR3 covers 14 residues. In nucleotides, the CDR3 is TGTGCCAGTAGTTTATTCCTCGCGGGGGAGACCCAGTACTTC. Its protein product is CASSLFLAGETQYF.

This clonotype was seen a handful of times. This chain links TRBV7-9 with TRBJ1-1; no definite D call. Trimming took off 2 bases at V and 6 bases at J, with 10 bases between the two ends. CDR1 and CDR2 from the germline V gene are SEHNR and FQNEAQ (reference sequence). The CDR3 is 13 residues long. The chain's CDR3 is CASSLSFGSEAFF. The CDR3 DNA is TGTGCCAGCAGCTTATCGTTTGGTTCTGAAGCTTTCTTT.

The V and J genes are TRBV11-2 and TRBJ1-2; 8 nucleotides align to TRBD1. This CDR3 contains 15 residues. Germline lookup yields CDR1 SGHAT and CDR2 FQNNGV. The J segment lost 3 bases and the V segment lost 1 base, leaving 4 bases of the junction unmatched. The CDR3 here is CASSLAGGADYGYTF. The CDR3 DNA reads TGTGCCAGCAGCTTAGCAGGGGGCGCCGACTATGGCTACACCTTC.

This chain joins TRBV7-3 and TRBJ2-3, with 8 nucleotides matching TRBD1. The CDR3 runs 15 residues. The germline V gene has CDR1 SGHTA and CDR2 FQGTGA. With 1 base clipped from V and 10 bases from J, the junction kept 10 bases outside the gene matches. Here the CDR3 DNA reads TGTGCCAGCAGCTTAAGTCCAGGGGGCTATTTGGCGCAGTATTTT. Protein sequence: CASSLSPGGYLAQYF.

This clonotype has a handful of counts. The chain joins TRBV3-1 to TRBJ2-1, with D possibly being TRBD2 (5 bases). The closer fit of TRBJ2-5 to the DNA end suggests the J call may be wrong. Germline loops: CDR1 LGHDT, CDR2 YNNKEL (reference sequence). CDR3 size: 16 residues. In DNA, the CDR3 is TGTGCCAGCAGCCCACAAGTGGAGGCTCATCCGGGGACCCAGTACTTC. Translating gives CASSPQVEAHPGTQYF.

Comment on this clonotype: At one of its ends the junction is not consistent with the germline gene, which may arise from a read error. The CDR3 here is CAGSLNSGTNYGYTF. DNA for the CDR3: TGTGCCGGCAGCTTAAACTCCGGGACTAACTATGGCTACACCTTC. This chain connects TRBV7-2 to TRBJ1-2; D ambiguous. In germline, CDR1 is SGHTA, CDR2 FQGNSA. The CDR3 sequence is 15 residues long. Filled out from reference TRBV7-2 and TRBJ1-2, the complete variable domain reads GAGVSQSPSNKVTEKGKDVELRCDPISGHTALYWYRQSLGQGLEFLIYFQGNSAPDKSGLPSDRFSAERTGGSVSTLTIQRTQQEDSAVYLCAGSLNSGTNYGYTFGSGTRLTVV.

The V call is TRBV7-6, the J call TRBJ2-1; the D is unclear. Germline-derived CDR1 and CDR2 are SGHVS and FNYEAQ. The ends were cut back, 5 bases at V and 8 bases at J, with 13 bases in the middle. The CDR3 is made up of 13 amino acids. As DNA, the CDR3 is TGTGCCAGCAGCCCCGCCTTAATTGATGAGCAGTTCTTC. Protein sequence: CASSPALIDEQFF.

The V gene is TRBV7-9, the J gene TRBJ1-5; no clear D. Germline CDR1 is SEHNR and CDR2 is FQNEAQ (reference sequence). The ends were cut back, 1 base at V and 0 bases at J, with 7 bases in the middle. The CDR3 has 15 amino acids. The CDR3 sequence is CASSLGGSSNQPQHF. The CDR3 DNA reads as TGTGCCAGCAGCTTAGGAGGGAGTAGCAATCAGCCCCAGCATTTT.

The chain employs TRBV4-3 and TRBJ1-2; tentatively, D is TRBD1 (6 bases). Germline-derived CDR1 and CDR2 are LGHNA and YSLEER. The V gene lost 0 bases and the J gene lost 0 bases, with 14 bases spanning the gap. This CDR3 comprises 17 residues. This CDR3 reads CASSQDYPGAPNYGYTF. DNA for the CDR3: TGCGCCAGCAGCCAAGATTACCCAGGGGCGCCTAACTATGGCTACACCTTC.

V is TRBV15 and J is TRBJ2-4; 9 positions match TRBD2. Per germline, CDR1 LNHNV and CDR2 YYDKDF (reference sequence). Trimming cost V 1 base and J 6 bases; bases outside gene matches: 19. The CDR3 has 20 residues. The CDR3 bases are TGTGCCACCAGCAGAGTACCGGGACTAGCAGGGGGAGGGTCCGGAAACATTCAGTACTTC. It translates to CATSRVPGLAGGGSGNIQYF.

This sequence joins TRBV3-1 and TRBJ2-7, with 12 bases lining up with TRBD2. The CDR3 length is 16 residues. J lost 7 bases, V lost 4 bases, and 11 bases had no gene match. Per germline, CDR1 LGHDT and CDR2 YNNKEL (reference sequence). CDR3 sequence reads: CASSLRRGLAGREQYF. The DNA for the CDR3 is TGTGCCAGCAGCCTCAGACGAGGACTAGCGGGGCGGGAGCAGTACTTC.

The rearrangement joins TRBV7-2 to TRBJ1-5, with 8 bases lining up with TRBD1. The CDR3 runs to 14 residues. The germline V gene encodes CDR1 SGHTA and CDR2 FQGNSA. V shed 5 bases and J 9 bases; nucleotides not matched to a gene: 9. The CDR3 protein is CASSTGQGTWPQHF. Written as DNA, the CDR3 is TGTGCCAGCAGCACAGGACAGGGTACATGGCCCCAGCATTTT.

This clonotype was seen a few times. CDR3 sequence: CASSFGYTDTQYF. The CDR3 region has the DNA TGCGCCAGCAGCTTTGGCTACACAGATACGCAGTATTTT. The genes are TRBV5-1 and TRBJ2-3, with no clear D. The germline gives CDR1 SGHRS, CDR2 YFSETQ. The CDR3 totals 13 residues. V was shortened by 2 bases and J by 2 bases, with 6 bases between the two germline ends.

This chain joins TRBV6-5 and TRBJ1-4, with 9 bases identical to TRBD1. This CDR3 spans 14 amino acids. With 6 bases clipped from V and 8 bases from J, the junction kept 7 bases outside the gene matches. CDR1 is MNHEY and CDR2 is SVGAGI in the germline V gene. CDR3 sequence reads: CASRNRGREEKLFF. CDR3 DNA sequence: TGTGCCAGCAGGAACAGGGGGCGGGAGGAAAAACTGTTTTTT.

The chain joins TRBV27 to TRBJ2-5; TRBD1 or TRBD2 may be the D gene (5 bases each). Trimming removed 8 bases from V and 11 bases from J, with 27 bases in between. The CDR3 totals 15 residues. From germline, CDR1 is MNHEY and CDR2 SMNVEV (reference sequence). The CDR3: CASVRAPRDGPKQYF. DNA for the CDR3: TGTGCCAGCGTCCGGGCCCCCAGGGACGGACCAAAGCAGTACTTC.

This clonotype has just a few counts. The germline gene is not matched at one end of the junction; a read error may be the cause. In nucleotides, the CDR3 is TGTGCCGGCAGCTTTGAAGCTCTGGACTATGGCTACACCTTC. It codes for CAGSFEALDYGYTF. The chain combines TRBV7-9 with TRBJ1-2; no firm D call. Germline CDR1 reads SEHNR; CDR2 reads FQNEAQ (reference sequence). This CDR3 is 14 amino acids long.

Remarks on this clonotype: At one of its ends the junction is not consistent with the germline gene, which may arise from a read error. V and J are TRBV24-1 and TRBJ1-5; the D gene is possibly TRBD1 (6 bases). Germline values: CDR1 KGHDR, CDR2 SFDVKD. The CDR3 contains 14 residues. In DNA form, the CDR3 reads TGTGCCACCATCTGCAGGACGGGGGCTGGGCCCCGGCATTTT. Translated, it gives CATICRTGAGPRHF.

This clonotype was seen just once. The chain combines TRBV12-3 or TRBV12-4 with TRBJ2-7, with TRBD2 matching 7 bases. The V segment lost 1 base and the J segment 3 bases; nucleotides outside the gene matches: 9. The CDR3 totals 16 residues. The chain's CDR3 is CASSLVWAGEYYEQYF. The CDR3 DNA sequence: TGTGCCAGCAGTTTAGTATGGGCGGGGGAGTACTACGAGCAGTACTTC.

The chain couples TRBV5-6 to TRBJ2-7; 8 nucleotides line up with TRBD1. The CDR3 length is 13 residues. J gave up 7 bases and V 4 bases, and 7 bases lay outside the gene matches. The germline gives CDR1 SGHDT, CDR2 YYEEEE. The CDR3 region has the DNA TGTGCCAGCAGCCCCGGACAGGGATTGGAGCAGTACTTC. Its translation is CASSPGQGLEQYF.

The chain couples TRBV29-1 to TRBJ2-2; D may correspond to TRBD1 or TRBD2 (6 bases each). Trimming removed 4 bases at V and 6 bases at J, with 18 bases between. The CDR3 loop spans 15 amino acids. CDR1 and CDR2 (germline): SQVTM, ANQGSEA. The CDR3 DNA is TGCAGCGTTGCTAACCGGGGGCAGGGAGCCGGGGAGCTGTTTTTT. Its translation: CSVANRGQGAGELFF.

This clonotype was observed a single time. The chain recombines TRBV29-1 with TRBJ1-1, with unresolved D. V was pared by 5 bases and J by 7 bases, with 11 bases between. Germline CDR1 is SQVTM and CDR2 is ANQGSEA. This CDR3 spans 11 amino acids. The CDR3 sequence is CSVLAEGEAFF. CDR3 sequence (DNA): TGCAGCGTTCTTGCGGAGGGTGAAGCTTTCTTT.

The chain is built from TRBV29-1 and TRBJ2-2; D may match TRBD1 or TRBD2 (5 bases each). The CDR3 runs to 14 residues. Trimming stripped 4 bases from V and 6 bases from J, with 15 bases between. The germline V gene has CDR1 SQVTM and CDR2 ANQGSEA. The CDR3 protein is CSVVAGLDSGELFF. The CDR3 nucleotides read TGCAGCGTTGTAGCAGGGTTGGACTCCGGGGAGCTGTTTTTT.

This clonotype was observed a few times. V gene TRBV24-1 combines with J gene TRBJ2-5, with D perhaps TRBD1 or TRBD2 (6 bases each). The V gene's germline CDR1 is KGHDR and CDR2 SFDVKD. Deletions cut 0 bases from V and 0 bases from J, with 13 bases between. This CDR3 comprises 17 residues. CDR3 amino acids: CATSDLGRGQNQETQYF. CDR3 in DNA: TGTGCCACCAGTGATTTGGGCCGGGGGCAGAACCAAGAGACCCAGTACTTC.

In its sample, this clonotype was seen many times. The rearrangement joins TRBV7-9 to TRBJ2-7; 13 bases line up with TRBD2. The CDR3 totals 15 residues. The V gene end was trimmed by 1 base and the J gene end by 7 bases; junction bases not matched to a gene: 4. Germline-derived CDR1 and CDR2 are SEHNR and FQNEAQ (reference sequence). In nucleotides, the CDR3 is TGTGCCAGCAGCTTAGGGACTAGCGGGAGTCTGGAGCAGTACTTC. This codes for CASSLGTSGSLEQYF.

The chain employs TRBV20-1 and TRBJ1-4, with D possibly being TRBD1 (5 bases). This CDR3 comprises 14 residues. Trimming took 6 bases from V and 4 from J, leaving 15 bases between them. Germline V lookup: CDR1 DFQATT, CDR2 SNEGSKA (reference sequence). This CDR3 reads CSALEGAGNEKLFF. CDR3 DNA sequence: TGCAGTGCCCTTGAAGGGGCCGGTAATGAAAAACTGTTTTTT.

CDR3 DNA sequence: TGTGCCAGCAACCCCCCGGCCCCTAACGTCAAAAACATTCAGTACTTC. The encoded protein is CASNPPAPNVKNIQYF. The chain is built from TRBV6-6 and TRBJ2-4; D gene uncertain. V lost 7 bases and J 3 bases, leaving 19 bases between the germline ends. The CDR3 is 16 residues long. The germline gives CDR1 MNHNY, CDR2 SVGAGI (reference sequence).